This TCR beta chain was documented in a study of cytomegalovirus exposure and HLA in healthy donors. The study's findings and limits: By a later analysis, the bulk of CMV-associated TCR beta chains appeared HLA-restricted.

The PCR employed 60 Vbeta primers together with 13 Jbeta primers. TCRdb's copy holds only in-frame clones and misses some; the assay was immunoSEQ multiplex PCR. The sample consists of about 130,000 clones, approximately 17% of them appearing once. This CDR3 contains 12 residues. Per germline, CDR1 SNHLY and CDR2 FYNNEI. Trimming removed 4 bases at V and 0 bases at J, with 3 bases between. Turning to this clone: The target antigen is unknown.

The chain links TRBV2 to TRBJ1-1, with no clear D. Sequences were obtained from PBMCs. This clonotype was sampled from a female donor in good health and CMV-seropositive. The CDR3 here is CASSAMNTEAFF. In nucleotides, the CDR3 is TGTGCCAGCAGTGCAATGAACACTGAAGCTTTCTTT.